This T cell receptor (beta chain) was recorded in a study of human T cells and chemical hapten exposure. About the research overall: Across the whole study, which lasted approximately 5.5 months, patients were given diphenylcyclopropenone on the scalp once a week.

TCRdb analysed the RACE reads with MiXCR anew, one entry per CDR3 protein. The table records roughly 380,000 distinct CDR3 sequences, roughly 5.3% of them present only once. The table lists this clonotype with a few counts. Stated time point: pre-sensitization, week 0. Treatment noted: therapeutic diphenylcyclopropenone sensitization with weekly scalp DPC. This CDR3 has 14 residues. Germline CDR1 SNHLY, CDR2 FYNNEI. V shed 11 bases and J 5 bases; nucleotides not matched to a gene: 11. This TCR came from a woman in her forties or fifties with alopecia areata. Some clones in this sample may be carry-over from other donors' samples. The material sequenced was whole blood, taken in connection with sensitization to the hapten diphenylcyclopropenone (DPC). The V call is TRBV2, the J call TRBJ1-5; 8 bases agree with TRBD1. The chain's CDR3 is CAGAPTGADQPQHF. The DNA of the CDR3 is TGTGCCGGCGCTCCGACAGGGGCAGATCAGCCCCAGCATTTT.